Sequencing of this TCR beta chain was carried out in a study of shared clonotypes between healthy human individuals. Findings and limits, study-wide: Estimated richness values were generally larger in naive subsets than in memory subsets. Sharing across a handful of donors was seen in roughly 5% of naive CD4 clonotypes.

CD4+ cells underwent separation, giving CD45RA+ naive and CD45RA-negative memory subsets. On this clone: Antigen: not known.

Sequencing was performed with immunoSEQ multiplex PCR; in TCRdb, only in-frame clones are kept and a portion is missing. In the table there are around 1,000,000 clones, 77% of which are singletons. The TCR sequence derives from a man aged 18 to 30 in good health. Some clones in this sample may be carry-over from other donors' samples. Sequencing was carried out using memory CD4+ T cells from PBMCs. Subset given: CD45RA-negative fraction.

The CDR3 loop reads CASSPAGYNEQFF. The CDR3 nucleotides read TGTGCCAGCAGCCCAGCGGGATACAATGAGCAGTTCTTC. The chain employs TRBV5-5 and TRBJ2-1; 7 bases agree with TRBD2. Per the germline V gene, CDR1 is SGHKS and CDR2 is YYEKEE (reference sequence). CDR3 length: 13 amino acids. With V trimmed by 4 bases and J by 4 bases, 2 bases remained unmatched.